Presented here are 5 T cell receptor beta chains from one specimen sequenced in a study of beta chain features in type 1 diabetes. As every portion of the isolated RNA was reverse transcribed, the sequencing read expressed TCRB transcripts. The assay was immunoSEQ multiplex PCR, and TCRdb's table has in-frame clones only and misses some. In the table there are under 450,000 clones, approximately 15% of which are singletons. Sequenced: naive CD4+ T cells from blood. The receptors stem from a young man in good health.

A word on this clone: The same CDR3 can be traced to other DNA sequences in this sample. This chain uses TRBV9 with TRBJ2-5, with D hard to call. CDR3 length: 12 amino acids. Between the trimmed V and J ends, which lost 0 bases and 4 bases, there was a span of 4 bases. Germline CDR1 is SGDLS and CDR2 is YYNGEE. CDR3 amino acids: CASSVAGETQYF. The CDR3 DNA is TGTGCCAGCAGCGTAGCTGGAGAGACCCAGTACTTC.

The sample holds a few counts of this clone. CDR3 nucleotides: TGCGCCAGCAGCCAAGAGTCTGGACGGCCGAGCTACGAGCAGTACTTC. It encodes CASSQESGRPSYEQYF. The chain recombines TRBV4-3 with TRBJ2-7; D is uncertain. This CDR3 is built from 16 residues. The germline V gene encodes CDR1 LGHNA and CDR2 YSLEER. The germline V and J ends were trimmed by 0 bases and 3 bases, with 15 bases remaining between them.

This clone was counted only a few times. CDR3 DNA sequence: TGTGCCTGGAGAGCTATAGGCGGCCAAGAGACCCAGTACTTC. Its translation: CAWRAIGGQETQYF. The rearrangement uses TRBV30 and TRBJ2-5; D remains ambiguous. Germline CDR1 GTSNPN, CDR2 SVGIG (reference sequence). Trimming removed 3 bases at V and 1 base at J, with 12 bases between. The CDR3 contains 14 residues.

This clone appeared a few times. Other DNA sequences in this sample translate to the same CDR3. The chain links TRBV30 to TRBJ1-3; no clear D. Germline V gives CDR1 GTSNPN, CDR2 SVGIG (reference sequence). This CDR3 comprises 13 residues. Trimming left V 0 bases short and J 3 bases short, with 6 bases between. Here the CDR3 DNA reads TGTGCCTGGAGTGTTGGGGTTGGAAACACCATATATTTT. The encoded protein is CAWSVGVGNTIYF.

The chain uses TRBV7-6 and TRBJ2-7; tentatively, D is TRBD1 or TRBD2 (5 bases each). The CDR3 contains 16 residues. Germline V gives CDR1 SGHVS, CDR2 FNYEAQ. The ends were cut back, 5 bases at V and 4 bases at J, with 21 bases in the middle. CDR3 protein: CASSTTLGTAVYEQYF. In nucleotides, the CDR3 is TGTGCCAGCAGCACGACCCTCGGGACGGCTGTATACGAGCAGTACTTC. Full variable domain (remainder filled in from reference TRBV7-6 and TRBJ2-7): GAGVSQSPRYKVTKRGQDVALRCDPISGHVSLYWYRQALGQGPEFLTYFNYEAQQDKSGLPNDRFSAERPEGSISTLTIQRTEQRDSAMYRCASSTTLGTAVYEQYFGPGTRLTVT.